This T cell receptor (beta chain) originates from a study of molecular identifiers for immune sequencing clone quantification (dated by TCRdb to the late 2010s). About the study as a whole: For a replicate experiment, RNA from roughly 21,000 or 96,000 naive CD8 T cells was divided into five aliquots, and four of the five aliquots were sequenced. The study was a methods study using CD8 T cells to benchmark molecular-identifier clustering-based TCR repertoire sequencing (MIDCIRS) and TCR RNA copy counting. What the study reported, not specific to this receptor: In CMV-specific effector cells, clones with more than 20 RNA copies contained over 99% of molecules, whereas in naive cells such clones contained under 1% of molecules. Even against a background of roughly 1 million naive CD8 T cells, spiked-in Jurkat TCR RNA amounting to a single cell's worth was reported to be detectable. When barcode sub-clustering was not used, chimeric consensus sequences inflated TCR diversity, with chimeras reaching as high as 47%. About three recovered TCR RNA copies per cell were obtained by modeling, versus roughly 10 by digital PCR, implying a capture efficiency of approximately 27%. Identical TCR molecules sharing a barcode could cause highly expanded clone sizes to be underestimated.

Naive CD8 T cells, defined as CD8+CD4-CCR7+CD45RA+, were FACS-sorted into RLT Plus buffer on a BD FACSAria II. To compare sensitivity, a portion of naive CD8 T cell RNA was divided equally between MIDCIRS and a Smart-seq2-style 5'RACE protocol. Enrichment of CD8 T cells was done with RosetteSep CD8+ T Cell Enrichment Cocktail plus Ficoll-Paque, and ACK red cell lysis came afterward. This clonotype was seen many times. No antigen is known for it. Base-call qualities are not available, and no considerably larger clone is one nucleotide away. Libraries were prepared through PCR. Sequencing instrument: Illumina MiSeq. Total RNA was purified with the Qiagen AllPrep DNA/RNA kit. Reads from multiple sequencing runs of the same library were pooled before analysis. The published analysis was carried out like this. Reads were retained only if the reads had an exact TCR constant sequence, and the retained reads were trimmed to 150 nt and grouped according to their 12-nt molecular barcodes. Within each barcode group, reads were sub-clustered at a 15% Levenshtein threshold, and quality-weighted consensus sequences were built per RNA molecule. Non-functional sequences were filtered out, along with any lower-count sequence sitting one edit away from another sequence. Barcode sub-clusters with fewer than 20% of the maximum read count were removed, based on fitting two negative binomial distributions. The raw public reads went through TCRdb reprocessing: fastp at Q25, MiXCR clone calling, in-frame beta chains kept. CDR3 protein duplicates are merged, each entry listing the most common genes and DNA. TCRdb, not the original authors, processed these V and J calls. The table for this sample lists approximately 20,000 distinct CDR3 sequences; 20% to 25% of them were counted only once. The ten largest account for 5.5% to 7% of the sample.

Sequenced: naive CD8+ T cells from blood, with Jurkat cell RNA spiked in. The cell subset or site label corresponds to: FACS-sorted CD8+CD4-CCR7+CD45RA+ naive T cells. The clonotype comes from a human donor in good health. Some libraries in this study had Jurkat cell RNA spiked in.

CDR3 sequence: CASTQGLAYEQYF. The DNA sequence reads TGTGCCAGCACTCAGGGCCTGGCCTACGAGCAGTACTTC. The sequence joins TRBV6-2 or TRBV6-3 to TRBJ2-7; TRBD1 is a possible D gene, resting on 5 matching bases. The germline V gene encodes CDR1 MNHEY and CDR2 SVGEGT. The junction shows trimming of 7 bases on V and 2 bases on J, plus 12 bases between the germline ends. Including cysteine and phenylalanine, the CDR3 has 13 amino acids. Only the CDR3 DNA stays, 39 bases, in frame from base 1.